This T cell receptor (beta chain) was observed in a study of T cells after posttransplantation cyclophosphamide. This related bone marrow graft donor gave peripheral blood on the day of marrow donation. CDR1 and CDR2 (germline): SGHDT, YYEEEE. V lost 0 bases to trimming and J lost 4 bases, with 11 bases between them. CDR3 length: 14 amino acids. Libraries were prepared by immunoSEQ multiplex PCR; TCRdb keeps only in-frame clonotypes and omits some of them. The repertoire holds around 43,000 clones, with roughly 93% as singletons. Regarding this clone: Its target is unknown.

General study points: Later post-transplant blood repertoires were often dominated by donor CD8+ memory clones. Skin or GI-infiltrating T cells shared few TRB sequences with blood.

The chain is built from TRBV5-6 and TRBJ2-7; the D gene is possibly TRBD2 (6 bases). The sequence was obtained from a woman in her forties or fifties in good health and a related stem cell transplant donor. Sequenced sample: PBMCs. CDR3 coding DNA: TGTGCCAGCAGCTTGGCCCTAGCGAGTTACGAGCAGTACTTC. It yields the protein CASSLALASYEQYF.